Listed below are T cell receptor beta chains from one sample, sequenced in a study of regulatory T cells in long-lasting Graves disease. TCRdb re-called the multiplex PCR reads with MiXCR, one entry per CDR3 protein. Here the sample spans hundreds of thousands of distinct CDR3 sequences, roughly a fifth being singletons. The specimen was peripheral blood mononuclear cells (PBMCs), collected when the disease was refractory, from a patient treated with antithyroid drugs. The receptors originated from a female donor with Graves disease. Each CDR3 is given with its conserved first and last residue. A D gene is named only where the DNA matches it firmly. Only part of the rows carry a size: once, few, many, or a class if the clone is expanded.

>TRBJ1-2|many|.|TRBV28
TGTGCCAGCAGTGTCGACTGGGGGTACTATGGCTACACCTTC
CASSVDWGYYGYTF
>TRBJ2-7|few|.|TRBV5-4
TGTGCCAGCAGCTTAGCCCCCGGCGGGGACGAGCAGTACTTC
CASSLAPGGDEQYF
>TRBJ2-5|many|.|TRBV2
TGTGCCAGCAGTGAATCGACCCAGTACTTC
CASSESTQYF
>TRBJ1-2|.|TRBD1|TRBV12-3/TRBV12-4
TGTGCCAGCAGGAGGGACAGGGAGCTTTATGTGGGCTACACCTTC
CASRRDRELYVGYTF
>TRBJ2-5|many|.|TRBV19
TGTGCCAGTAGTATAGAAGGCAGCTTGGAGACCCAGTACTTC
CASSIEGSLETQYF
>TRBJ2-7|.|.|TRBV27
TGTGCCAGCAGTTCAGGCGTTGCCTACGAGCAGTACTTC
CASSSGVAYEQYF
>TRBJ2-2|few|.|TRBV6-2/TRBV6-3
TGTGCCAGCAGTTACGGGAAAACTAGTAACACCGGGGAGCTGTTTTTT
CASSYGKTSNTGELFF
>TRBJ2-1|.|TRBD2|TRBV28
TGTGCCAGCAGTTTCCCGGCGGCGGGAGGGGCCTACAATGAGCAGTTCTTC
CASSFPAAGGAYNEQFF
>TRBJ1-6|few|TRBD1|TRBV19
TGTGCCAGTGACCCAGGGGGGAATTCACCCCTCCACTTT
CASDPGGNSPLHF
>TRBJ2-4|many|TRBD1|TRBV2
TGTGCCAGCAGTGATATCGGGACAGATACCGGGACCACACCTGCCAAAAACATTCAGTACTTC
CASSDIGTDTGTTPAKNIQYF
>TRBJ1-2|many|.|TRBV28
TGTGCCAGCAGTTCCAACAACCTCCGGGACACCATTAGGTATGGCTACACCTTC
CASSSNNLRDTIRYGYTF
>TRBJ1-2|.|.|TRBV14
TGTGCCAGCAGCCAAGGGGCGTCCGGCGCTAACTATGGCTACACCTTC
CASSQGASGANYGYTF
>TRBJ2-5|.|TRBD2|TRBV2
TGTGCCAGCAGTGGGGGAGCGGGAGTAGGGACCCAGTACTTC
CASSGGAGVGTQYF
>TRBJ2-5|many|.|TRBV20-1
TGCAGTGCTACCGACAGTGCCACCATTCAAGAGACCCAGTACTTC
CSATDSATIQETQYF
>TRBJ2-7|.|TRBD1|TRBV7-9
TGTGCCAGCAGCTTAAGCACAGGGGGCGGGGTGCAGTACTTC
CASSLSTGGGVQYF
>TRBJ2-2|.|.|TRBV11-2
TGTGCCAGCAGCGAGGACTACGCTACCGGGGAGCTGTTTTTT
CASSEDYATGELFF
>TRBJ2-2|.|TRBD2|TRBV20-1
TGCAGTGCTAGAGATCGGGGGGGATCGAACACCGGGGAGCTGTTTTTT
CSARDRGGSNTGELFF
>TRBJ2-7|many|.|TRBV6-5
TGTGCCAGCAGTTACTCGGATGAGCGGGAGCAGTACTTC
CASSYSDEREQYF
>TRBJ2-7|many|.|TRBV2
TGTGCCAGCAGACTTCTGGCGTACGAGCAGTACTTC
CASRLLAYEQYF
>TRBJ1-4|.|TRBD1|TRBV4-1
TGCGCCAGCAGCCAAGGACCGGGACAGACTAATGAAAAACTGTTTTTT
CASSQGPGQTNEKLFF
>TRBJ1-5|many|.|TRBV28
TGTGCCAGCAGTTCCTCCGATCAGCCCCAGCATTTT
CASSSSDQPQHF
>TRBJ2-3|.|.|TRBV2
TGTGCCATCAAACCTAGCACAGATACGCAGTATTTT
CAIKPSTDTQYF
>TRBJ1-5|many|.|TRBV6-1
TGTGCCAGCAAAAAGGACAGCGGGGGTCAGCCCCAGCATTTT
CASKKDSGGQPQHF
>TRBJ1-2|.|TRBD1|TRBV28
TGTGCCAGCAGCGACAGGGGTGGGAGGTATGGCTACACCTTC
CASSDRGGRYGYTF
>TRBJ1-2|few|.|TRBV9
TGTGTCAGCAGCCCCATGACCCTTAACTATGGCTACACCTTC
CVSSPMTLNYGYTF
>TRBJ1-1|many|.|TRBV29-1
TGCAGCGTGGTTGACGGCTGGGAAACTGAAGCTTTCTTT
CSVVDGWETEAFF
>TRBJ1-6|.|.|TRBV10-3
TGTGCCATCAGTGAGTCGGTAGGGGATAATTCACCCCTCCACTTT
CAISESVGDNSPLHF
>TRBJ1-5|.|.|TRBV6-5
TGTGCCAGCAGTTACTCGTACCGGAATCAGCCCCAGCATTTT
CASSYSYRNQPQHF
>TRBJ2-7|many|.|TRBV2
TGTGCCAGCAGTGAAGCATCCAGGGGCAAAGGCGAGCAGTACTTC
CASSEASRGKGEQYF
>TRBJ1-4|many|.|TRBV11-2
TGTGCCAGCAGCTTTGGACAGACCAATGAAAAACTGTTTTTT
CASSFGQTNEKLFF
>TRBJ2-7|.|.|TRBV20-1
TGCAGTGCCCCCGAACTTAGGACAGCCTACGAGCAGTACTTC
CSAPELRTAYEQYF
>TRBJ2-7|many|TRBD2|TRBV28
TGTGCCAGCAGCTTCGCGGGGGGCCTAGTTTACTACGAGCAGTACTTC
CASSFAGGLVYYEQYF
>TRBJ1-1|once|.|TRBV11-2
TGTGCCAGCAGCTTAGCGGTCAGGGTGAACACTGAAGCTTTCTTT
CASSLAVRVNTEAFF
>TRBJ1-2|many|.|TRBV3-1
TGTGCCAGCAGCCCTCCGGGTAACTATGGCTACACCTTC
CASSPPGNYGYTF
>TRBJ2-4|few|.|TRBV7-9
TGTGCCAGCAGCTTAGCAGGGACCAAAAACATTCAGTACTTC
CASSLAGTKNIQYF
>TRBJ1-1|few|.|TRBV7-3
TGTGCCAGCAGCTGGGGGGGAGACACTGAAGCTTTCTTT
CASSWGGDTEAFF
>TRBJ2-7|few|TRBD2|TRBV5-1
TGCGCCAGCAGCTTGGGGCTGCTAAGCGGGAGTGTCGAGCAGTACTTC
CASSLGLLSGSVEQYF
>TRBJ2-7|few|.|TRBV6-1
TGTGCCAGCAGTGAATGGTCCCTAGAATTGCACGAGCAGTACTTC
CASSEWSLELHEQYF
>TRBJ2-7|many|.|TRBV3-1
TGTGCCAGCAGCCAAGTTGAGCGCGAGCAGTACTTC
CASSQVEREQYF
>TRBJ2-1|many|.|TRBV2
TGTGCCAGCGCCAACGCGGGGCGCCACGTGTTCTTC
CASANAGRHVFF
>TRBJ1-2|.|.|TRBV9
TGTGCCAGCAGCGTAGGGATACTCTATGGCTACACCTTC
CASSVGILYGYTF
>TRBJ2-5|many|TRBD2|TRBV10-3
TGTGCCATCAGTGAGTCCCCGGGACTAGCGGGAGTAGAGACCCAGTACTTC
CAISESPGLAGVETQYF
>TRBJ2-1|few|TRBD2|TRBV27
TGTGCCAGCAGTTGGGGGGGGGGTGAGCAGTTCTTC
CASSWGGGEQFF
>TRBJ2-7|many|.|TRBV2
TGTGCCAGCAGTGAGGGCCCTAGAGGATGGACCTACGAGCAGTACTTC
CASSEGPRGWTYEQYF
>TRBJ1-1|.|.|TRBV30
TGTGCCTGGAGTGTACTCACTGAAGCTTTCTTT
CAWSVLTEAFF
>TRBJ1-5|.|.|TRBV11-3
TGTGCCAGCAGCTTAGTCTTGTTCTATAGCAATCAGCCCCAGCATTTT
CASSLVLFYSNQPQHF
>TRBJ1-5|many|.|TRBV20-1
TGCAGTGCTAGCTGGACCGTGGAAGATCAGCCCCAGCATTTT
CSASWTVEDQPQHF
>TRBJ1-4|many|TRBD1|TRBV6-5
TGTGCCAGCAGTTACGGGACAGGGACGAGGGAAAAACTGTTTTTT
CASSYGTGTREKLFF
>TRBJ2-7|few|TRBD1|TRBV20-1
TGCAGTGCTAGAGATCCGGACAGGGCCTACGAGCAGTACTTC
CSARDPDRAYEQYF
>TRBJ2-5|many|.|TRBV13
TGTGCCAGCAGCCAGCAGGTGGGGTTGCAAGAGACCCAGTACTTC
CASSQQVGLQETQYF